This T cell receptor (beta chain) was captured in a study of identical twins. Overall study findings and caveats: Twins' excess sharing was less marked for out-of-frame beta sequences. Whereas memory repertoires showed no such difference, abundant cord blood beta clonotypes carried fewer insertions.

A single record per CDR3 protein comes from TCRdb applying MiXCR to the 5' RACE reads. The sample has 150,000 or so distinct CDR3 sequences, approximately 4% seen once; the top ten hold around 8.1%. About this clonotype: What it recognizes is unknown.

V lost 4 bases and J lost 4, with 8 bases in between. The germline gives CDR1 SQVTM, CDR2 ANQGSEA. CDR3 length: 13 amino acids. The rearrangement joins TRBV29-1 to TRBJ2-6; no clear D. The receptor was isolated from a man aged 18 to 30 in good health. Material: memory T cells sorted from blood. The DNA of the CDR3 is TGCAGCGTTGGGTGGTCGGGGGCCAACGTCCTGACTTTC. Protein sequence: CSVGWSGANVLTF.